Following are 11 T cell receptor beta chains from one sample sequenced in a study of blood T cells in healthy people across ages. Together with a sample-barcoded 5' primer, a J-beta primer mix was included in a second PCR lasting roughly 7 to 11 cycles. Each CDR3 protein gets one entry after TCRdb re-called the 5' RACE reads with MiXCR. The sample consists of about 1.8 million distinct CDR3 sequences, 49% of them appearing once. Input material: blood. The receptors here all came from a woman aged 40 to 50 in good health.

The chain employs TRBV6-5 and TRBJ1-4, with D possibly matching TRBD1 (5 bases). Per the germline V gene, CDR1 is MNHEY and CDR2 is SVGAGI. V lost 0 bases and J 3 bases, leaving 14 bases between the germline ends. The CDR3 has 17 residues. CDR3 protein: CASSYSAGRRANEKLFF. Written as DNA, the CDR3 is TGTGCCAGCAGTTACTCGGCAGGGAGGAGGGCTAATGAAAAACTGTTTTTT.

The chain employs TRBV11-2 and TRBJ2-7; D gene unclear. The CDR3 spans 14 residues. V was clipped by 5 bases and J by 2 bases, with 13 bases between them. Germline CDR1 reads SGHAT; CDR2 reads FQNNGV. CDR3 in DNA: TGTGCCAGCAGCGCAGATCATGGGGCCTACGAGCAGTACTTC. Encoded protein: CASSADHGAYEQYF.

V is TRBV20-1 and J is TRBJ1-5; tentatively, D is TRBD1 (6 bases). The CDR3 is 15 residues long. Germline values: CDR1 DFQATT, CDR2 SNEGSKA (reference sequence). V was trimmed by 4 bases and J by 7 bases, leaving 20 bases between them. CDR3 sequence (DNA): TGCAGTGCTACTACCCGGGACACTATGGCCCAGCCCCAGCATTTT. It translates to CSATTRDTMAQPQHF.

This sequence joins TRBV5-1 and TRBJ2-5, with D uncertain. CDR1 SGHRS and CDR2 YFSETQ come from the germline V gene. The CDR3 is 14 amino acids. Trimming took off 3 bases at V and 1 base at J, with 10 bases between the two ends. The CDR3 bases are TGCGCCAGCAGCTGGATACACTTCCAAGAGACCCAGTACTTC. Translating gives CASSWIHFQETQYF. The whole variable domain, remainder taken from reference TRBV5-1 and TRBJ2-5, is KAGVTQTPRYLIKTRGQQVTLSCSPISGHRSVSWYQQTPGQGLQFLFEYFSETQRNKGNFPGRFSGRQFSNSRSEMNVSTLELGDSALYLCASSWIHFQETQYFGPGTRLLVL.

The CDR3 DNA follows: TGTGCCAGCAGCTTAGGTCTACAGGCCCGCACAGATACGCAGTATTTT. This gives the protein CASSLGLQARTDTQYF. The chain employs TRBV7-9 and TRBJ2-3; tentatively, D is TRBD1 (5 bases). Trimming stripped 1 base from V and 1 base from J, with 12 bases between. CDR1 and CDR2 (germline): SEHNR, FQNEAQ (reference sequence). The CDR3 totals 16 residues.

The genes are TRBV27 and TRBJ2-1, with 8 bases aligning to TRBD2. Unmatched junction bases numbered 2, after V lost 0 bases and J lost 4 bases. The CDR3 is 15 amino acids. CDR1 and CDR2 (germline): MNHEY, SMNVEV (reference sequence). CDR3 region: CASSLSAGEYNEQFF. Written as DNA, the CDR3 is TGTGCCAGCAGTTTATCAGCGGGGGAATACAATGAGCAGTTCTTC.

The chain employs TRBV13 and TRBJ2-4; D perhaps matches TRBD2 (5 bases). CDR3 length: 15 amino acids. The V end lost 2 bases, the J end lost 3 bases, and 11 bases lay between the germline ends. In germline, CDR1 is PRHDT, CDR2 FYEKMQ (reference sequence). As DNA, the CDR3 is TGTGCCAGCAGCTTAAGCGGAGAATACAAAAACATTCAGTACTTC. Amino acids: CASSLSGEYKNIQYF.

The chain is built from TRBV5-1 and TRBJ2-6, with a tentative D call TRBD2 (6 bases). The length of the CDR3 is 15 residues. V was trimmed by 3 bases and J by 2 bases, leaving 9 bases between them. Germline V gene data show CDR1 as SGHRS and CDR2 as YFSETQ. This CDR3 reads CASSSTRTGANVLTF. The CDR3 DNA follows: TGCGCCAGCAGCTCGACTAGAACTGGGGCCAACGTCCTGACTTTC.

The chain carries TRBV19 and TRBJ2-1; 7 positions agree with TRBD2. The last part of the DNA fits TRBJ2-7 better; the J call may be wrong. The CDR3 is 15 amino acids. From germline, CDR1 is LNHDA and CDR2 SQIVND (reference sequence). For the CDR3, the DNA is TGTGCCAGTAGAACGGAACGAGCGGGGTACAATGAGCAGTACTTC. Protein: CASRTERAGYNEQYF.

The chain recombines TRBV20-1 with TRBJ2-3; a weak D match, TRBD1 (5 bases). The CDR3 sequence is 15 residues long. Germline lookup yields CDR1 DFQATT and CDR2 SNEGSKA (reference sequence). Between the trimmed V and J ends, which lost 2 bases and 0 bases, there was a span of 12 bases. The CDR3 loop is CSARKQELSTDTQYF. Written as DNA, the CDR3 is TGCAGTGCTAGAAAACAGGAGCTGAGCACAGATACGCAGTATTTT.

This clonotype was detected a few times. This chain joins TRBV24-1 and TRBJ2-3, with a weak D call TRBD1 (5 bases). The CDR3 contains 15 residues. Trimming pared 4 bases from V and 5 bases from J, leaving 15 bases between. CDR1 KGHDR and CDR2 SFDVKD come from the germline V gene. DNA of the CDR3: TGTGCCACCAGTGACCTCTGGGCTCAGGGAGATACGCAGTATTTT. Its protein product is CATSDLWAQGDTQYF.